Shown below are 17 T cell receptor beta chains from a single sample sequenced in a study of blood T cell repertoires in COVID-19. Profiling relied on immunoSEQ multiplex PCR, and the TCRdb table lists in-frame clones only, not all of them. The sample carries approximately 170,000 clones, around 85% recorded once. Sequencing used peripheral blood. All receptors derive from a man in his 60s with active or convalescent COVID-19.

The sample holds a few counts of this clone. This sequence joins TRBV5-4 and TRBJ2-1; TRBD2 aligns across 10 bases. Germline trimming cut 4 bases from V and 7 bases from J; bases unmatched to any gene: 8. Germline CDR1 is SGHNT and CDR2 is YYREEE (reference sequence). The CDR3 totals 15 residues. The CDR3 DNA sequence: TGTGCCAGCAGCCCGGCTAGCGGGAGTGGGAATGAGCAGTTCTTC. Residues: CASSPASGSGNEQFF.

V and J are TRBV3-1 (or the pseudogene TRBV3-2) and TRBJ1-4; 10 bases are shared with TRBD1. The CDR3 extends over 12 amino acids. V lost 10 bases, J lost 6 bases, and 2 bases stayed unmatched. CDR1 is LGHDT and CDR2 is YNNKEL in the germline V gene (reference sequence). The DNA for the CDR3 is TGTGCCACGGGGACAGGGGATGAAAAACTGTTTTTT. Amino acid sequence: CATGTGDEKLFF.

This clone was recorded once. This CDR3 is CASSSRTSGRAVTGELFF. In DNA form, the CDR3 reads TGTGCCAGCAGCTCCAGGACTAGCGGGAGGGCGGTTACCGGGGAGCTGTTTTTT. The rearrangement uses TRBV5-4 and TRBJ2-2; TRBD2 matches 15 bases. The trim removed 3 bases at V and 5 bases at J, leaving 8 bases unmatched. CDR3 length: 18 residues. Germline V CDR1 and CDR2: SGHNT, YYREEE (reference sequence).

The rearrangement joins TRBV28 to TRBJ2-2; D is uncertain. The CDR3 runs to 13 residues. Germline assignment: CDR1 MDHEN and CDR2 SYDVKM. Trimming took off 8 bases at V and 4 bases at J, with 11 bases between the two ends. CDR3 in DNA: TGTGCCAGCCAGGCCGTTTTCACCGGGGAGCTGTTTTTT. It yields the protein CASQAVFTGELFF.

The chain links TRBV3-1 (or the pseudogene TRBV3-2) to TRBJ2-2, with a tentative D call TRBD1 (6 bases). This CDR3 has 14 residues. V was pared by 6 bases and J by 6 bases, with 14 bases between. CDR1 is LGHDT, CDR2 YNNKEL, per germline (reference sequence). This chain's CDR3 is CASREQGFAGELFF. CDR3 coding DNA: TGTGCCAGCAGGGAGCAGGGGTTTGCCGGGGAGCTGTTTTTT.

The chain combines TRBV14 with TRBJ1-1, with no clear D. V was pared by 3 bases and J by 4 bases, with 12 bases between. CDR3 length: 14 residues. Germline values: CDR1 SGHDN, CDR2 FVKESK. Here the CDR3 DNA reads TGTGCCAGCAGCCACAACAATTTTGGCACTGAAGCTTTCTTT. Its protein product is CASSHNNFGTEAFF.

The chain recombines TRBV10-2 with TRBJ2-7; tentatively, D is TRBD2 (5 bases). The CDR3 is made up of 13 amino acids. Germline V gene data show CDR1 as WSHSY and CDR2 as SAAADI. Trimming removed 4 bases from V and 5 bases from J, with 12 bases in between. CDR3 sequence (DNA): TGCGCCAGCAGTGCCGGGGTAAGCAACGAGCAGTACTTC. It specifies CASSAGVSNEQYF.

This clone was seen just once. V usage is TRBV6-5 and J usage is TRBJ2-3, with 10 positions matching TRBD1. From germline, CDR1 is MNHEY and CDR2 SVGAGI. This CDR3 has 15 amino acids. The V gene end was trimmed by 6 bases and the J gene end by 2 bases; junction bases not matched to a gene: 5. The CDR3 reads CASSPGQGNTDTQYF. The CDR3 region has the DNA TGTGCCAGCAGCCCGGGACAGGGGAACACAGATACGCAGTATTTT.

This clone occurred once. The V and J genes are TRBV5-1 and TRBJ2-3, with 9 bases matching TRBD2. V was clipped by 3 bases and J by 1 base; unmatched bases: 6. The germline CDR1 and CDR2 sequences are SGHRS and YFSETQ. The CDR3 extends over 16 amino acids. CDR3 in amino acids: CASSSTRTSGTDTQYF. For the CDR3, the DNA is TGCGCCAGCAGCTCGACAAGGACTAGCGGCACAGATACGCAGTATTTT.

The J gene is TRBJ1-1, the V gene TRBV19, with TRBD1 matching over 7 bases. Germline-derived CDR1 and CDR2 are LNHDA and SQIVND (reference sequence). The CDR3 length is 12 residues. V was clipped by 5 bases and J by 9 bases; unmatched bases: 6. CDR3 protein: CASSPRQGKAFF. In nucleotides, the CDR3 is TGTGCCAGTAGTCCCCGACAGGGAAAAGCTTTCTTT.

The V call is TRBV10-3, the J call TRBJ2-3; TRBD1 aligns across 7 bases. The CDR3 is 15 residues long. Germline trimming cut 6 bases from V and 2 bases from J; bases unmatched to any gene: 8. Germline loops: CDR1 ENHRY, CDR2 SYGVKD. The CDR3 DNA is TGTGCCATCAGAGCCGGGACAGCCCTCACAGATACGCAGTATTTT. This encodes CAIRAGTALTDTQYF.

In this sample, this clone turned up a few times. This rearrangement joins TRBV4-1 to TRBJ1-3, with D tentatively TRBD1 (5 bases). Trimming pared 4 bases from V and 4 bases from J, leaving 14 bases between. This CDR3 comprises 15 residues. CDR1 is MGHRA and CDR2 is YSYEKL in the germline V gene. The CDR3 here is CASSRYTGEGNTIYF. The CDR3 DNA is TGCGCCAGCAGCCGCTATACAGGTGAAGGAAACACCATATATTTT.

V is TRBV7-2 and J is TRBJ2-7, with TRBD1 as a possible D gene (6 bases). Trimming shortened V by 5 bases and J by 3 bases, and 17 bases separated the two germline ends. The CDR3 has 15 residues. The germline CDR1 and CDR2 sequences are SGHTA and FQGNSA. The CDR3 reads CASSLYLGGVYEQYF. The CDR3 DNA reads TGTGCCAGCAGCCTCTATCTAGGGGGAGTCTACGAGCAGTACTTC. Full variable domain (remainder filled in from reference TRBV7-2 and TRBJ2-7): GAGVSQSPSNKVTEKGKDVELRCDPISGHTALYWYRQSLGQGLEFLIYFQGNSAPDKSGLPSDRFSAERTGGSVSTLTIQRTQQEDSAVYLCASSLYLGGVYEQYFGPGTRLTVT.

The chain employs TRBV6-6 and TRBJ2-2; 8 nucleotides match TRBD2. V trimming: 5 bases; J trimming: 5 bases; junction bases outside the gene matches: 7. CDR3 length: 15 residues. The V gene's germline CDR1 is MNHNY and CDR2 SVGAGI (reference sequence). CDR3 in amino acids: CASSGRGGRTGELFF. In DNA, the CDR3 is TGTGCCAGCAGTGGACGGGGGGGCCGAACCGGGGAGCTGTTTTTT.

The CDR3 DNA reads TGTGCCAGCAGCTTGAGGGGGCTGGACGCTGAAGCTTTCTTT. Translating gives CASSLRGLDAEAFF. The chain recombines TRBV7-2 with TRBJ1-1, with 7 bases identical to TRBD1. J was trimmed by 6 bases and V by 3 bases; bases with no gene match: 7. This CDR3 contains 14 residues. In germline, CDR1 is SGHTA, CDR2 FQGNSA.

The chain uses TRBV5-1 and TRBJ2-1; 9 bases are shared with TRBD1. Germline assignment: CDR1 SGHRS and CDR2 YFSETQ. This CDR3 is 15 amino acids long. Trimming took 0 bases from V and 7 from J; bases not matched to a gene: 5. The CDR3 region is CASSLAGTGQNEQFF. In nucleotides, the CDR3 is TGCGCCAGCAGCTTGGCTGGGACAGGGCAAAATGAGCAGTTCTTC.

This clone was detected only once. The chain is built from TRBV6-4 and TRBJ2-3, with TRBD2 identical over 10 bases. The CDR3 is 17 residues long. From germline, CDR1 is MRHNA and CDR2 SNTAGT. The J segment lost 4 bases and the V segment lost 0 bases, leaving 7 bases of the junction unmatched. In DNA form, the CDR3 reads TGTGCCAGCAGTGACTCAAGAGCGGGAGGGCAGGCAGATACGCAGTATTTT. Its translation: CASSDSRAGGQADTQYF.